The T cell receptor (beta chain) under discussion was sequenced for a study of T cell responses to AZD1222 COVID-19 vaccine. Study at large: The analysis combined second doses at about 4 or about 12 weeks.

The V end was cut by 2 bases, the J end by 3 bases, with 5 bases between. CDR1 and CDR2 (germline): LGHDT, YNNKEL (reference sequence). The CDR3 is 13 residues long. Sequencing was performed with immunoSEQ multiplex PCR; in TCRdb, only in-frame clones are kept and a portion is missing. This sample has around 110,000 clones, with roughly 90% found just once. This TCR derives from an adult in good health. The sample in question was peripheral blood, obtained on day 0 of AZD1222 vaccination. The chain employs TRBV3-1 (or the pseudogene TRBV3-2) and TRBJ2-1; D is ambiguous. CDR3 in amino acids: CASSQTNYNEQFF. For the CDR3, the DNA is TGTGCCAGCAGCCAAACTAACTACAATGAGCAGTTCTTC.